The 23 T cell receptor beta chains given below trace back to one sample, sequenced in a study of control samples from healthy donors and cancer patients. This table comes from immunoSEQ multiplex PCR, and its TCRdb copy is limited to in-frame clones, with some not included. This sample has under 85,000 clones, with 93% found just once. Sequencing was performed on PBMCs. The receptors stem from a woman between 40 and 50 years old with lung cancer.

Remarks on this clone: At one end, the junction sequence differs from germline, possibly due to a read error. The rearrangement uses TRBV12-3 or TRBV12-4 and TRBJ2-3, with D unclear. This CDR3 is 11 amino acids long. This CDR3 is CASSLADRTTF. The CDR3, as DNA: TGTGCCAGCAGTTTGGCGGACCGAACGACTTTT.

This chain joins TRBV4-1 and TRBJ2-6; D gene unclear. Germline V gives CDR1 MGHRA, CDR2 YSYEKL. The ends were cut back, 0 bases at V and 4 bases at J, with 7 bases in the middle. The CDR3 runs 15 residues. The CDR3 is CASSQDHGGANVLTF. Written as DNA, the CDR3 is TGCGCCAGCAGCCAAGATCATGGGGGGGCCAACGTCCTGACTTTC.

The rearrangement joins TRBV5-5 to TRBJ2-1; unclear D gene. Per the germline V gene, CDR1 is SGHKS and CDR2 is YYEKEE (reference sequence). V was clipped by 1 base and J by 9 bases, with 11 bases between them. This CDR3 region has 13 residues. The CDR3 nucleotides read TGTGCCAGCAGCTTGTATGTAGGCGGTGAGCAGTTCTTC. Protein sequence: CASSLYVGGEQFF.

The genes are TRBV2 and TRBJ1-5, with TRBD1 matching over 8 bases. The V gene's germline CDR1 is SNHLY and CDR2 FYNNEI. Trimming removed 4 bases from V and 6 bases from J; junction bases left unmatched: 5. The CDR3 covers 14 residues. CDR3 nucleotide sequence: TGTGCCAGCAGTGGGGCAGGGACAGGTCAGCCCCAGCATTTT. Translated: CASSGAGTGQPQHF.

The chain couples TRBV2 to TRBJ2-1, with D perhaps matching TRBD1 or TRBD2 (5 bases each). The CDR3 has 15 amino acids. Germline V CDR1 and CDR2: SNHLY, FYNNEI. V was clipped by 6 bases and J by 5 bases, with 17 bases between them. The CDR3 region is CASSRTGTGNNEQFF. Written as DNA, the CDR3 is TGTGCCAGCAGCCGAACCGGGACGGGAAACAATGAGCAGTTCTTC.

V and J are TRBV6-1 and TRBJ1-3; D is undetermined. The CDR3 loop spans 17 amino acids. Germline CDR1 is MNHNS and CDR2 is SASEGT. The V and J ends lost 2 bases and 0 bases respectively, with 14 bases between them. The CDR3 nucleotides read TGTGCCAGCAGTGAACATGGGCCATTAAGCTCTGGAAACACCATATATTTT. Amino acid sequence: CASSEHGPLSSGNTIYF.

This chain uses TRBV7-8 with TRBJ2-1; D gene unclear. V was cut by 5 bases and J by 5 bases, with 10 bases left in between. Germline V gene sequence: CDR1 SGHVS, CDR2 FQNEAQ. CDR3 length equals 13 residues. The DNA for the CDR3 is TGTGCCAGCAGCCCCCGACTCGACAATGAGCAGTTCTTC. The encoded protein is CASSPRLDNEQFF.

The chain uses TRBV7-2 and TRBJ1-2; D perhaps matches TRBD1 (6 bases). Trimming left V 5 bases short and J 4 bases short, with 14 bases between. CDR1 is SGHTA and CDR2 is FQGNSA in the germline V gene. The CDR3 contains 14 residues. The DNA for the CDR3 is TGTGCCAGCAGCCCCGGGGGGCAGCTCTATGGCTACACCTTC. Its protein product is CASSPGGQLYGYTF.

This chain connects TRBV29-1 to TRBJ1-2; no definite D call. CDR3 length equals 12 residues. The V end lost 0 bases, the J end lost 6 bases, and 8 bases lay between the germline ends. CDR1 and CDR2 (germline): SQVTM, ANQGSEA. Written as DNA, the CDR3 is TGCAGCGTTGAAGATGAAGGAAATGGCTACACCTTC. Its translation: CSVEDEGNGYTF.

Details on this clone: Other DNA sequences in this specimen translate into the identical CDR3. In DNA, the CDR3 is TGTGCCAGCAACCTTCAGCCCCAGCATTTT. Residues: CASNLQPQHF. The gene calls are TRBV28 and TRBJ1-5; D is unresolved. The CDR3 loop spans 10 amino acids. Germline CDR1 MDHEN, CDR2 SYDVKM. Trimming left V 7 bases short and J 6 bases short, with 4 bases between.

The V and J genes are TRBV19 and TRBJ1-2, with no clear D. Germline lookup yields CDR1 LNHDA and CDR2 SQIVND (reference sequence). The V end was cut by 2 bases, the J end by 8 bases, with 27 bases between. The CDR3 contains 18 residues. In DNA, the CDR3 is TGTGCCAGTAGTATATCCTTGGTGCGGCAGAACCCTCAACTAGGCTACACCTTC. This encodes CASSISLVRQNPQLGYTF.

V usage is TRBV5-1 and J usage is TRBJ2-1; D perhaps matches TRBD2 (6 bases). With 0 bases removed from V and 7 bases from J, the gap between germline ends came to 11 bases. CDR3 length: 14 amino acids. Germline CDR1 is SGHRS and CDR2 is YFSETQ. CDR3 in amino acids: CASSLGPGRNEQFF. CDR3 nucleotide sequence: TGCGCCAGCAGCTTGGGGCCAGGGAGGAATGAGCAGTTCTTC. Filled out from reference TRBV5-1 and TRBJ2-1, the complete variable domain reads KAGVTQTPRYLIKTRGQQVTLSCSPISGHRSVSWYQQTPGQGLQFLFEYFSETQRNKGNFPGRFSGRQFSNSRSEMNVSTLELGDSALYLCASSLGPGRNEQFFGPGTRLTVL.

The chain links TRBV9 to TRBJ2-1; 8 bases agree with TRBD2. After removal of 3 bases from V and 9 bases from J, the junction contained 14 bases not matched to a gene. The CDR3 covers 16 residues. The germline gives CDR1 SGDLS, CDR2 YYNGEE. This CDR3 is CASSASSGGTLAEQFF. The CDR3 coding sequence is TGTGCCAGCAGCGCGTCCTCGGGGGGGACTCTGGCTGAGCAGTTCTTC.

The chain's CDR3 is CALHGAGEQFF. The CDR3, as DNA: TGTGCCCTACACGGGGCCGGGGAGCAGTTCTTC. The chain recombines TRBV7-9 with TRBJ2-1; D may be TRBD1 or TRBD2 (5 bases each). Trimming took off 11 bases at V and 10 bases at J, with 15 bases between the two ends. Germline CDR1 and CDR2: SEHNR and FQNEAQ (reference sequence). The CDR3 sequence is 11 residues long.

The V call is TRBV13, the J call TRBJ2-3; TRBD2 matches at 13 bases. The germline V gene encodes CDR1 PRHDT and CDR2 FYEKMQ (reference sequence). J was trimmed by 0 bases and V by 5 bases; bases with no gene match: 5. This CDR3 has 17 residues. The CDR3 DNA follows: TGTGCCAGCAGCCCCTGGACTAGCGGGGGCAGCACAGATACGCAGTATTTT. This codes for CASSPWTSGGSTDTQYF.

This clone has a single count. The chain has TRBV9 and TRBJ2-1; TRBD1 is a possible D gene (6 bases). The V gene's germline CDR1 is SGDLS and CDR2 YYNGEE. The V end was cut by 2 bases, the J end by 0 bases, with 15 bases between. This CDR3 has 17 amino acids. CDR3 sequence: CASSVTGHLSSYNEQFF. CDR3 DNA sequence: TGTGCCAGCAGCGTTACGGGACACTTAAGCTCCTACAATGAGCAGTTCTTC.

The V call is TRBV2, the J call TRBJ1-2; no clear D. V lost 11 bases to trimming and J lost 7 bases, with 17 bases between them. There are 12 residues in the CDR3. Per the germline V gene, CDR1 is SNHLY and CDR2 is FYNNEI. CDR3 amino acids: CARRGSQAGYTF. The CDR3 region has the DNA TGTGCCCGCCGCGGGAGCCAGGCTGGCTACACCTTC.

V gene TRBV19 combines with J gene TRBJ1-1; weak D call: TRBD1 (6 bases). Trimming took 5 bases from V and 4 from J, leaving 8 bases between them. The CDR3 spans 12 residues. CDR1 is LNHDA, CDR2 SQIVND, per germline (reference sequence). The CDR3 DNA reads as TGTGCCAGTAGTGGGGGGGCCACTGAAGCTTTCTTT. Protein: CASSGGATEAFF. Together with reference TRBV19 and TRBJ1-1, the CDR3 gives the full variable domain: DGGITQSPKYLFRKEGQNVTLSCEQNLNHDAMYWYRQDPGQGLRLIYYSQIVNDFQKGDIAEGYSVSREKKESFPLTVTSAQKNPTAFYLCASSGGATEAFFGQGTRLTVV.

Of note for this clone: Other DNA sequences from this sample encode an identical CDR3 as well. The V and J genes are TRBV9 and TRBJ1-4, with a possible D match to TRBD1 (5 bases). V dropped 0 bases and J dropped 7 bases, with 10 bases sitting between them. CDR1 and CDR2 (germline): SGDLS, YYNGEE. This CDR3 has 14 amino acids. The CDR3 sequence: CASSVDQGGEKLFF. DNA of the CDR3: TGTGCCAGCAGCGTAGACCAGGGAGGTGAAAAACTGTTTTTT.

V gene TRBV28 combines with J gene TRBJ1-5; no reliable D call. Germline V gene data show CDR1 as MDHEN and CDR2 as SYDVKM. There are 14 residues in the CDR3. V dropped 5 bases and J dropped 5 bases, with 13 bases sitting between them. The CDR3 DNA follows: TGTGCCAGCAGTCCCTTGGAGGGAGATCAGCCCCAGCATTTT. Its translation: CASSPLEGDQPQHF. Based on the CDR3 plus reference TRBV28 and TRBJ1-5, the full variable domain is DVKVTQSSRYLVKRTGEKVFLECVQDMDHENMFWYRQDPGLGLRLIYFSYDVKMKEKGDIPEGYSVSREKKERFSLILESASTNQTSMYLCASSPLEGDQPQHFGDGTRLSIL.

The CDR3 loop is CASSSGTSGDTDTQYF. CDR3 DNA: TGTGCCAGCAGCTCGGGGACTAGCGGGGACACAGATACGCAGTATTTT. The V gene is TRBV3-1 (or the pseudogene TRBV3-2), the J gene TRBJ2-3, with 13 bases matching TRBD2. The CDR3 loop spans 16 amino acids. With 5 bases clipped from V and 2 bases from J, the junction kept 4 bases outside the gene matches. CDR1 and CDR2 from the germline V gene are LGHDT and YNNKEL (reference sequence).

The CDR3 DNA is TGTGCCAGCAGTTCCTTATTCGGGACTAGCGGGGTCCTGAGCTCCTACGAGCAGTACTTC. This sequence encodes CASSSLFGTSGVLSSYEQYF. The genes are TRBV27 and TRBJ2-7, with 13 bases that match TRBD2. CDR3 size: 20 residues. Germline V gives CDR1 MNHEY, CDR2 SMNVEV (reference sequence). With 4 bases clipped from V and 0 bases from J, the junction kept 15 bases outside the gene matches.

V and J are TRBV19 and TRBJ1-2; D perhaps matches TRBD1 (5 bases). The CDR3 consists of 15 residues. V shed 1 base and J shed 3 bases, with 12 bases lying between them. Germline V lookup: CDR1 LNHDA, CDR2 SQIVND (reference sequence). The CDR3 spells CASSIARQLYYGYTF. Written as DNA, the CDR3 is TGTGCCAGTAGTATAGCAAGACAGCTATACTATGGCTACACCTTC.